Presented here are 10 T cell receptor beta chains from one specimen sequenced in a study of cytomegalovirus exposure and HLA in healthy donors. With 60 Vbeta and 13 Jbeta primers, the PCR was carried out. Assay: immunoSEQ multiplex PCR; the TCRdb copy retains only in-frame clones and omits some. Here the sample spans 40,000 or so clones, approximately 80% being singletons. Sequenced: PBMCs. These receptors all come from a young man in good health and CMV-seronegative.

The chain couples TRBV10-2 to TRBJ1-1; 7 bases map to TRBD1. There are 14 residues in the CDR3. Germline lookup yields CDR1 WSHSY and CDR2 SAAADI. V lost 4 bases and J lost 5; bases outside the gene matches: 7. CDR3 DNA: TGCGCCAGCAGTGGGACAGGTCGGGGGACTGAAGCTTTCTTT. Its protein is CASSGTGRGTEAFF.

The genes are TRBV27 and TRBJ1-5; 9 positions match TRBD1. The J segment lost 10 bases and the V segment lost 7 bases, leaving 8 bases of the junction unmatched. From germline, CDR1 is MNHEY and CDR2 SMNVEV (reference sequence). This CDR3 comprises 13 residues. The CDR3 here is CASTTGTGFPQHF. The CDR3 DNA reads TGTGCCAGCACCACCGGGACAGGGTTTCCCCAGCATTTT.

Only one count was recorded for this clone. The rearrangement joins TRBV19 to TRBJ1-2, with a tentative D call TRBD1 (5 bases). CDR3 size: 15 residues. CDR1 and CDR2 from the germline V gene are LNHDA and SQIVND (reference sequence). Deletions cut 3 bases from V and 8 bases from J, with 19 bases between. DNA of the CDR3: TGTGCCAGTAGTATGTACGGGACGGGGCGGGAAGGCTACACCTTC. Translation gives CASSMYGTGREGYTF. Full variable domain (outside the CDR3, taken from reference TRBV19 and TRBJ1-2): DGGITQSPKYLFRKEGQNVTLSCEQNLNHDAMYWYRQDPGQGLRLIYYSQIVNDFQKGDIAEGYSVSREKKESFPLTVTSAQKNPTAFYLCASSMYGTGREGYTFGSGTRLTVV.

V and J are TRBV7-3 and TRBJ2-2, with 7 positions matching TRBD2. CDR3 size: 14 residues. Trimming took 7 bases from V and 2 from J; bases not matched to a gene: 4. Germline V gene lookup returns CDR1 SGHTA and CDR2 FQGTGA. The CDR3 protein is CASTLAANTGELFF. In nucleotides, the CDR3 is TGTGCCAGCACCCTAGCGGCTAACACCGGGGAGCTGTTTTTT. The complete variable domain, with remaining parts taken from reference TRBV7-3 and TRBJ2-2, reads GAGVSQTPSNKVTEKGKYVELRCDPISGHTALYWYRQSLGQGPEFLIYFQGTGAADDSGLPNDRFFAVRPEGSVSTLKIQRTERGDSAVYLCASTLAANTGELFFGEGSRLTVL.

This chain connects TRBV4-2 to TRBJ2-5; 7 nucleotides align to TRBD2. With V trimmed by 1 base and J by 2 bases, 13 bases remained unmatched. The CDR3 has 18 amino acids. Germline-derived CDR1 and CDR2 are LGHNA and YNFKEQ. The CDR3, as DNA: TGTGCCAGCAGCCAAGCCCAGTTATCTAGCGGAGATCAAGAGACCCAGTACTTC. This codes for CASSQAQLSSGDQETQYF.

The chain links TRBV5-4 to TRBJ1-3; the match to TRBD1 covers 7 bases. V was clipped by 4 bases and J by 0 bases; unmatched bases: 7. The CDR3 is made up of 16 amino acids. Germline CDR1 reads SGHNT; CDR2 reads YYREEE (reference sequence). In DNA form, the CDR3 reads TGTGCCAGCAGCCTATTGGACAGGACCTCTGGAAACACCATATATTTT. Protein product: CASSLLDRTSGNTIYF.

The chain joins TRBV29-1 to TRBJ1-1; 9 bases fit TRBD1. V lost 6 bases to trimming and J lost 1 base; unmatched junction nucleotides: 9. CDR1 SQVTM and CDR2 ANQGSEA come from the germline V gene. This CDR3 contains 15 residues. The CDR3: CSVQGQGGGNTEAFF. The CDR3 DNA reads as TGCAGCGTCCAGGGACAGGGTGGTGGGAACACTGAAGCTTTCTTT.

The V and J genes are TRBV19 and TRBJ2-1; D ambiguous. This CDR3 contains 15 residues. CDR1 is LNHDA and CDR2 is SQIVND in the germline V gene (reference sequence). Between the trimmed V and J ends, which lost 1 base and 7 bases, there was a span of 14 bases. CDR3 in DNA: TGTGCCAGTAGTATAGGGGCGAGCCAACGGAATGAGCAGTTCTTC. This translates into CASSIGASQRNEQFF.

The chain recombines TRBV9 with TRBJ2-1; D is possibly TRBD2 (6 bases). Trimming removed 3 bases from V and 2 bases from J, with 12 bases in between. This CDR3 is 15 amino acids long. Germline CDR1 is SGDLS and CDR2 is YYNGEE. In nucleotides, the CDR3 is TGTGCCAGCAGCGGGCTAGCGTTGCCCTACAATGAGCAGTTCTTC. It codes for CASSGLALPYNEQFF.

J is TRBJ1-1 and V is TRBV2; D is unclear. The CDR3 is 14 amino acids. Germline V gene lookup returns CDR1 SNHLY and CDR2 FYNNEI. Trimming removed 6 bases from V and 1 base from J, with 12 bases in between. The CDR3 region is CASRYRRENTEAFF. The CDR3 nucleotides read TGTGCCAGCAGATACCGACGGGAGAACACTGAAGCTTTCTTT.